The T cell receptor beta chain described here comes from a study of post-analysis software for immune sequencing data. Study in general: Secondary progressive, relapsing-remitting and progressive-relapsing multiple sclerosis were among the included disease courses. The study, taken as a whole, reports: F measure showed strong co-clustering of same-batch samples. Relative to controls, patients with multiple sclerosis showed significantly lower normalized Chao1 diversity.

Comments on this clonotype: What it binds is unknown. One end of the junction fails to match germline, which may point to a read error.

Sequencing libraries made from TCR beta cDNA carried unique molecular identifiers. Once about 0.95 to 10 million T cells were used, approximately 520,000 cDNA molecules resulted. From the PCR reads, TCRdb called clonotypes with MiXCR, one entry per CDR3 protein. The repertoire holds fewer than 850,000 distinct CDR3 sequences, with approximately 30% as singletons. The receptor's source is a girl aged 5-17 years with multiple sclerosis. Sequences were obtained from blood.

CDR3 in DNA: TGTGCCAGCAGTGAAGCCAACCTCGGGGCCATTGAGTACTTC. It specifies CASSEANLGAIEYF. The V gene is TRBV6-1, the J gene TRBJ2-4; D could derive from TRBD1 or TRBD2 (5 bases each). The CDR3 has 14 residues. Germline CDR1 is MNHNS and CDR2 is SASEGT.